Below are 11 T cell receptor beta chains sequenced from a single sample in a study of T cell responses to AZD1222 COVID-19 vaccine (TCRdb year 2021). The label giving this sample's time point can be read as: about 28 days (+/-7) after the second vaccine dose. Library generation was performed with the immunoSEQ multiplex PCR assay. Imported from immuneACCESS, the table was reduced by TCRdb to in-frame sequences with V and J called. These copies leave out some clones; in studies compared against another copy, an unresolved V gene accounts for under half, and the cause of the remainder is not known. The sample has 180,000 or so clones on record, about 90% of them singletons. Approximately 1.2% of the sample comes from the top ten. This sample comprised peripheral blood, obtained 28 days after the second AZD1222 dose. The receptors here all came from an adult who received the AZD1222 COVID-19 vaccine.

The chain joins TRBV5-8 to TRBJ1-2; D is possibly TRBD1 (6 bases). This CDR3 has 18 residues. Trimming shortened V by 1 base and J by 1 base, and 20 bases separated the two germline ends. The germline CDR1 and CDR2 sequences are SGHTS and YDEGEE. CDR3 sequence: CASSLTVLLRGINYGYTF. The CDR3 nucleotides read TGTGCCAGCAGCTTGACCGTCCTCCTCAGGGGAATTAACTATGGCTACACCTTC.

The chain employs TRBV2 and TRBJ1-2; maybe TRBD1 (5 bases). Trimming removed 6 bases from V and 6 bases from J, with 11 bases in between. There are 12 residues in the CDR3. In germline, CDR1 is SNHLY, CDR2 FYNNEI. The CDR3 bases are TGTGCCAGCAGGGGGGACCTTCATGGCTACACCTTC. This translates into CASRGDLHGYTF.

The gene calls are TRBV3-1 (or the pseudogene TRBV3-2) and TRBJ2-1; 11 bases line up with TRBD1. The V segment lost 1 base and the J segment 7 bases; nucleotides outside the gene matches: 3. The V gene's germline CDR1 is LGHDT and CDR2 YNNKEL (reference sequence). The CDR3 loop spans 15 amino acids. CDR3 loop: CASSQVGTGGNEQFF. CDR3 DNA: TGTGCCAGCAGCCAAGTTGGGACAGGGGGGAATGAGCAGTTCTTC.

The V gene is TRBV7-9, the J gene TRBJ1-3; D may be TRBD1 (5 bases). Trimming took 5 bases from V and 1 from J, leaving 12 bases between them. Germline V gene data show CDR1 as SEHNR and CDR2 as FQNEAQ (reference sequence). CDR3 size: 15 residues. The CDR3 is CASSREGRSGNTIYF. Here the CDR3 DNA reads TGTGCCAGCAGCCGGGAGGGGAGGTCTGGAAACACCATATATTTT.

The chain joins TRBV7-6 to TRBJ1-3; no reliable D call. The V gene lost 4 bases and the J gene lost 3 bases, with 1 base spanning the gap. The CDR3 consists of 11 residues. Germline assignment: CDR1 SGHVS and CDR2 FNYEAQ. The CDR3 loop is CASSYGNTIYF. The CDR3 DNA follows: TGTGCCAGCAGCTATGGAAACACCATATATTTT.

The chain couples TRBV5-1 to TRBJ1-4; tentative D call: TRBD1 (6 bases). Germline loops: CDR1 SGHRS, CDR2 YFSETQ. This CDR3 is 15 amino acids long. V lost 1 base and J lost 8, with 15 bases in between. In DNA, the CDR3 is TGCGCCAGCAGCTTGAGCTACAGGGCGGTCGAAAAACTGTTTTTT. Translating it yields CASSLSYRAVEKLFF.

Here the CDR3 reads CASSQSLGPISNYGYTF. CDR3 bases: TGCGCCAGCAGCCAGTCATTGGGACCGATCAGCAACTATGGCTACACCTTC. The chain joins TRBV4-3 to TRBJ1-2; TRBD1 is a possible D gene (5 bases). This CDR3 spans 17 amino acids. Germline loops: CDR1 LGHNA, CDR2 YSLEER. Trimming removed 3 bases at V and 2 bases at J, with 19 bases between.

The chain uses TRBV9 and TRBJ1-4; D is unresolved. V was pared by 0 bases and J by 3 bases, with 6 bases between. The CDR3 runs 14 residues. Germline CDR1 and CDR2: SGDLS and YYNGEE. The CDR3 is CASSVGRANEKLFF. The CDR3 DNA sequence: TGTGCCAGCAGCGTAGGGAGGGCTAATGAAAAACTGTTTTTT.

V and J are TRBV11-1 and TRBJ1-1; D is uncertain. Germline V lookup: CDR1 SGHAT, CDR2 FQDESV (reference sequence). The CDR3 extends over 14 amino acids. Trimming shortened V by 1 base and J by 6 bases, and 12 bases separated the two germline ends. The CDR3: CASSLGQTSSEAFF. The CDR3 nucleotides read TGTGCCAGCAGCTTAGGGCAGACCAGTTCTGAAGCTTTCTTT.

This chain connects TRBV27 to TRBJ1-5; TRBD1 agrees at 7 bases. Losses at the gene ends were 6 bases for V and 4 bases for J; bases not matched to a gene: 12. This CDR3 contains 16 residues. Germline CDR1 reads MNHEY; CDR2 reads SMNVEV (reference sequence). The chain's CDR3 is CASSKTGRASNQPQHF. The CDR3 region has the DNA TGTGCCAGCAGCAAGACAGGGCGGGCCAGTAATCAGCCCCAGCATTTT.

The CDR3 DNA reads TGTGCCAGCAGCATGGACAGAGATGAAAAACTGTTTTTT. Protein product: CASSMDRDEKLFF. The chain employs TRBV12-3 or TRBV12-4 and TRBJ1-4; tentatively, D is TRBD1 (6 bases). The CDR3 is 13 amino acids. V was pared by 6 bases and J by 6 bases, with 11 bases between.